The T cell receptor beta chain described here comes from a study of OX40 agonist ivuxolimab in advanced cancers. Across the whole study: Six ivuxolimab dose levels, 0.01 to 10 mg/kg, were given intravenously every 2 weeks. Therapy given before enrollment (anti-PD-1, anti-PD-L1 or anti-CTLA-4) was allowed, and over 35% had some.

The protocol was immunoSEQ multiplex PCR, while the TCRdb copy is restricted to in-frame clones and leaves out a portion. Of 110,000 or so clones listed, 91% are singletons. Study results and caveats: CD4+ and CD8+ blood T cells expanded clonally by week 6 at 0.1 to 3.0 mg/kg.

Remarks on this clone: What it binds is unknown.

The specimen was CD4+ or CD8+ T cells sorted from blood, collected in a trial of the OX40 agonist ivuxolimab. This TCR was sampled from an adult with an advanced solid tumor such as melanoma, head and neck, liver or kidney cancer.

CDR3 loop: CASNPLPVAVTQYF. The CDR3 nucleotides read TGTGCCAGCAACCCCTTACCGGTGGCGGTTACGCAGTATTTT. This rearrangement joins TRBV6-6 to TRBJ2-3, with unresolved D. V was clipped by 7 bases and J by 8 bases, with 19 bases between them. Germline V lookup: CDR1 MNHNY, CDR2 SVGAGI (reference sequence). The CDR3 sequence is 14 residues long.